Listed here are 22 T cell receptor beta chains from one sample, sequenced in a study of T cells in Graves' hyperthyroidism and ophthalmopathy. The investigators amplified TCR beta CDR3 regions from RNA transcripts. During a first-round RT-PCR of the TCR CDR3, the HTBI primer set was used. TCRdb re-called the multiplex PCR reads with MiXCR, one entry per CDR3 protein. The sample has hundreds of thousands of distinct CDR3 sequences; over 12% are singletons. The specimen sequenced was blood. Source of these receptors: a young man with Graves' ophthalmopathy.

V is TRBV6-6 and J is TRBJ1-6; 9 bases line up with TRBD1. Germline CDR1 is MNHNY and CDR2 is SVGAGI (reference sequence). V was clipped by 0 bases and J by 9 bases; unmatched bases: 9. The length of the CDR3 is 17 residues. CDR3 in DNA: TGTGCCAGCAGTTACTCGTACAGGGGGCGCCTGGGTTCACCCCTCCACTTT. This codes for CASSYSYRGRLGSPLHF.

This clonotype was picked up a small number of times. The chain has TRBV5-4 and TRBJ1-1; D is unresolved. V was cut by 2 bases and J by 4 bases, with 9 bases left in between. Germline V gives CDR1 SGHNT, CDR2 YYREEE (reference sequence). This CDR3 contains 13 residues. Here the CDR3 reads CASSFKAGTEAFF. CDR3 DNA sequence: TGTGCCAGCAGCTTTAAGGCCGGCACTGAAGCTTTCTTT.

CDR3 nucleotides: TGTGCCAGCAGCCCCGGGCGGAATCTAGCCAAAAACATTCAGTACTTC. This gives the protein CASSPGRNLAKNIQYF. This chain links TRBV27 with TRBJ2-4, with D unresolved. Germline V gene lookup returns CDR1 MNHEY and CDR2 SMNVEV (reference sequence). V lost 6 bases and J 0 bases, leaving 15 bases between the germline ends. CDR3 size: 16 residues.

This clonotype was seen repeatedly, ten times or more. The CDR3 DNA reads TGTGCCAGCAGCTTAGGCTGGACGCAGGGGGTTGCCGGGGAGCTGTTTTTT. Residues: CASSLGWTQGVAGELFF. The chain recombines TRBV11-3 with TRBJ2-2; 7 bases match TRBD1. The germline gives CDR1 SGHNT, CDR2 YENEEA. The length of the CDR3 is 17 residues. J gave up 6 bases and V 1 base, and 11 bases lay outside the gene matches.

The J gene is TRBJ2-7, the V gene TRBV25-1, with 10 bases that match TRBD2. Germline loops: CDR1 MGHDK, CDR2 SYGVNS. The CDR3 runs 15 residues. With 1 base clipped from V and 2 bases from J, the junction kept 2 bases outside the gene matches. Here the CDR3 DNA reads TGTGCCAGCAGTGAATCGGGACTAGCGCCCTACGAGCAGTACTTC. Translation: CASSESGLAPYEQYF.

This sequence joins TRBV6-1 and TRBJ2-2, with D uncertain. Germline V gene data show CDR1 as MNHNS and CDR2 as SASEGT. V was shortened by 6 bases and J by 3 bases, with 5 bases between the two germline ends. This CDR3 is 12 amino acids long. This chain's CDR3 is CASRPDTGELFF. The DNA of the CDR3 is TGTGCCAGCAGGCCCGACACCGGGGAGCTGTTTTTT.

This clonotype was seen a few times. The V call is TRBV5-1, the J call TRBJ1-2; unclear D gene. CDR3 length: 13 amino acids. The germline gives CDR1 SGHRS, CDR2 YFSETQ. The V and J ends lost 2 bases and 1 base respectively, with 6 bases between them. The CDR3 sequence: CASSFAGNYGYTF. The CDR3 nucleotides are TGCGCCAGCAGCTTCGCGGGTAACTATGGCTACACCTTC.

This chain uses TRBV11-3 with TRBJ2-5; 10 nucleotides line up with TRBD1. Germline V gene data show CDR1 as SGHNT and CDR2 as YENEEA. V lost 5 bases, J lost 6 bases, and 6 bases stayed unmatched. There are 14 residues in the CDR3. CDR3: CASSPGQGGQTQYF. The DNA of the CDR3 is TGTGCCAGCAGCCCTGGACAGGGGGGGCAGACCCAGTACTTC.

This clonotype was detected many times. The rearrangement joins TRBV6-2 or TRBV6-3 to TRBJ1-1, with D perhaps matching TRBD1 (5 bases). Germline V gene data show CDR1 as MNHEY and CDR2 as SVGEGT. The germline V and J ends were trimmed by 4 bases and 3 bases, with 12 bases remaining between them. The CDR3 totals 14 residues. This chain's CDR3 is CASSWAGRDTEAFF. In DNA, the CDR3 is TGTGCCAGCAGTTGGGCAGGGAGGGACACTGAAGCTTTCTTT.

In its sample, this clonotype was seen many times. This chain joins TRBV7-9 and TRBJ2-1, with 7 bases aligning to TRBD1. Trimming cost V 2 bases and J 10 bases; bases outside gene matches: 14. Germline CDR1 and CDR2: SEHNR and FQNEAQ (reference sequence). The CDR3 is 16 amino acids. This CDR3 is CASSLISTGAMWEQFF. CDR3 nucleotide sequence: TGTGCCAGCAGCTTAATTAGCACAGGGGCGATGTGGGAGCAGTTCTTC.

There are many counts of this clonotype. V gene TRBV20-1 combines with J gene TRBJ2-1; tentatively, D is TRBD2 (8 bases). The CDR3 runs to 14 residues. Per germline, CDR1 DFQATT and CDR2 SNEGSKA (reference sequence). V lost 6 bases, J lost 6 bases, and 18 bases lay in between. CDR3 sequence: CSALGLAGGNEQFF. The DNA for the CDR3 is TGCAGTGCCCTTGGACTAGCAGGGGGCAATGAGCAGTTCTTC.

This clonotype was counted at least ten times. The CDR3 sequence: CSSRTQENTEAFF. The DNA of the CDR3 is TGCAGCTCCCGGACACAAGAGAACACTGAAGCTTTCTTT. The chain uses TRBV29-1 and TRBJ1-1; possible D gene TRBD1, 5 bases. V lost 8 bases to trimming and J lost 1 base, with 14 bases between them. The CDR3 runs to 13 residues. Per germline, CDR1 SQVTM and CDR2 ANQGSEA. Based on the CDR3 plus reference TRBV29-1 and TRBJ1-1, the full variable domain is SAVISQKPSRDICQRGTSLTIQCQVDSQVTMMFWYRQQPGQSLTLIATANQGSEATYESGFVIDKFPISRPNLTFSTLTVSNMSPEDSSIYLCSSRTQENTEAFFGQGTRLTVV.

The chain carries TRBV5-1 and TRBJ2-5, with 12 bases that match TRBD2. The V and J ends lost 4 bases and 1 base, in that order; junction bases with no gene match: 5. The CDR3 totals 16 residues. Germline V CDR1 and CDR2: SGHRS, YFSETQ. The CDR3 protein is CASSAGLAGLQETQYF. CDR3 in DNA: TGCGCCAGCAGCGCCGGACTAGCGGGGCTCCAAGAGACCCAGTACTTC.

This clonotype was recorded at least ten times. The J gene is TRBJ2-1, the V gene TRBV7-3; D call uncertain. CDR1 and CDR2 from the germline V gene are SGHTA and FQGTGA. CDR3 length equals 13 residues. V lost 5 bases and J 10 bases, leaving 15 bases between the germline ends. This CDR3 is CASSSDGLGEQFF. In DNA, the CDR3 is TGTGCCAGCAGCAGCGACGGGCTCGGCGAGCAGTTCTTC.

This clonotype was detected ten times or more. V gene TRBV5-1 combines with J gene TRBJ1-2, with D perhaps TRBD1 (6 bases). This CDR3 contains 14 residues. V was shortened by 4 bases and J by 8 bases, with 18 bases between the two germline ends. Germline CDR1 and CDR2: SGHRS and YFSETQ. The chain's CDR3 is CASSLRDKKQGYTF. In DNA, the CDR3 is TGCGCCAGCAGCCTACGGGACAAGAAGCAGGGCTACACCTTC. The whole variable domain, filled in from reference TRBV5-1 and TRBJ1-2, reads KAGVTQTPRYLIKTRGQQVTLSCSPISGHRSVSWYQQTPGQGLQFLFEYFSETQRNKGNFPGRFSGRQFSNSRSEMNVSTLELGDSALYLCASSLRDKKQGYTFGSGTRLTVV.

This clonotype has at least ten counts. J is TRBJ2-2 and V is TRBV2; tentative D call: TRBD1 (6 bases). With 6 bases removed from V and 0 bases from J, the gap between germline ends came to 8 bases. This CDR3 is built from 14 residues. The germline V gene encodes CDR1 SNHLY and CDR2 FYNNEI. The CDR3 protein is CASRQGTNTGELFF. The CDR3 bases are TGTGCCAGCAGACAGGGTACGAACACCGGGGAGCTGTTTTTT.

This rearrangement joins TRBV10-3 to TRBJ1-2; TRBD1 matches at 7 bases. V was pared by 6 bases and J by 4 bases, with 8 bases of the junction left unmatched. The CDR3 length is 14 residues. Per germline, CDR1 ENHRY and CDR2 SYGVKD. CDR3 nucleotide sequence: TGTGCCATCAGCGAGGACAGGTCGGGCTATGGCTACACCTTC. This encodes CAISEDRSGYGYTF.

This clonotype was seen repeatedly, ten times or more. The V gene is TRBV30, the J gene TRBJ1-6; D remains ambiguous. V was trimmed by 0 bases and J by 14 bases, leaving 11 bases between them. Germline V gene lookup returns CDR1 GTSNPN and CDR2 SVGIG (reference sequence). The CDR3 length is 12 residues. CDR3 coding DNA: TGTGCCTGGAGTGTAACGGACTCAGCCCTCCACTTT. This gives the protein CAWSVTDSALHF. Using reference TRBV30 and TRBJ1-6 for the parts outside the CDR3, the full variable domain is SQTIHQWPATLVQPVGSPLSLECTVEGTSNPNLYWYRQAAGRGLQLLFYSVGIGQISSEVPQNLSASRPQDRQFILSSKKLLLSDSGFYLCAWSVTDSALHFGNGTRLTVT.

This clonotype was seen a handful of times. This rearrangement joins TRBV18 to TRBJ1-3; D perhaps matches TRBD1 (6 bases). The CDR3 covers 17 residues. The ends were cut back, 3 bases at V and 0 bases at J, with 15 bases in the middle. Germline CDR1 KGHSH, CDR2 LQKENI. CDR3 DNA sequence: TGTGCCAGCTCACCTAGACCAGACAGGCTCTCTGGAAACACCATATATTTT. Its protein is CASSPRPDRLSGNTIYF. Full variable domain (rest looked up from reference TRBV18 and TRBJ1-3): NAGVMQNPRHLVRRRGQEARLRCSPMKGHSHVYWYRQLPEEGLKFMVYLQKENIIDESGMPKERFSAEFPKEGPSILRIQQVVRGDSAAYFCASSPRPDRLSGNTIYFGEGSWLTVV.

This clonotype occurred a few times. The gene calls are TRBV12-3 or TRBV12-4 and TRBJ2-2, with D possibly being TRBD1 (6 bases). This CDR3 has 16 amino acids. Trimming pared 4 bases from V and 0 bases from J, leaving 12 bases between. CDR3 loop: CASSWDTNPNTGELFF. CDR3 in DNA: TGTGCCAGCAGTTGGGACACGAATCCGAACACCGGGGAGCTGTTTTTT.

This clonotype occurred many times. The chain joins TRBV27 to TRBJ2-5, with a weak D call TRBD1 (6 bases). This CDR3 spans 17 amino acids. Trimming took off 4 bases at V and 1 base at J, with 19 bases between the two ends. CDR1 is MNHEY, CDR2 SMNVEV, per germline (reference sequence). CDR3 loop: CASSYPPRTAIQETQYF. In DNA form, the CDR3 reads TGTGCCAGCAGTTACCCACCCCGGACAGCAATCCAAGAGACCCAGTACTTC.

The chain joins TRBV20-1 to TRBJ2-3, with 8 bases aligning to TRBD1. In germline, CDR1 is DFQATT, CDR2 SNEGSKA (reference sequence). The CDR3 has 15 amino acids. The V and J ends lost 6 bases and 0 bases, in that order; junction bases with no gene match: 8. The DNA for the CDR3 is TGCAGTGCACGGACAGGGTTTGGTAGCACAGATACGCAGTATTTT. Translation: CSARTGFGSTDTQYF.